This TCR beta chain emerged from a study of response to subunit inactivated influenza vaccine. TCRdb passed the RT-PCR reads through MiXCR, listing each CDR3 protein once. The sample has over 400,000 distinct CDR3 sequences; 13% are singletons. CDR3 size: 12 residues. V lost 6 bases, J lost 7 bases, and 7 bases lay in between. CDR1 is MNHNY, CDR2 SVGAGI, per germline (reference sequence). The chain carries TRBV6-6 and TRBJ1-6, with D unresolved. The sample here was PBMCs from blood, taken around seven weeks after vaccination. The sequence derives from a middle-aged man who received an inactivated influenza vaccine. The CDR3 nucleotides read TGTGCCAGCAGGGTATGGAATTCACCCCTCCACTTT. This gives the protein CASRVWNSPLHF.